Below, one T cell receptor (beta chain) is given with its context. Its antigen is currently not known. The record has no base qualities; no much larger clone is one base away. TCRbeta CDR3 regions were amplified from genomic DNA using the immunoSEQ Assay, a bias-controlled multiplex PCR. The published analysis was carried out like this. The number of nucleated cells in each sample was estimated from the amplification of reference gene primers within the assay. To quantify the absolute abundance of each unique TCRbeta CDR3 rearrangement, sequence reads were collapsed and filtered. For each sample, productive Simpson clonality was calculated as the square root of Simpson's diversity index across productive rearrangements. This is the immuneACCESS table as TCRdb keeps it, with only in-frame sequences that have V and J called. A part of the clones is gone; compared with another copy, unresolved V genes explain less than half, and the rest is unexplained. V and J calls and clone size are as listed in that table; D and trimming were resolved from the DNA. This sample gives some 180,000 clones in total; 80% of them show up just once. Under 15% of the sample comes from the top ten.

This sample was included in a study of blood T cell repertoires in COVID-19 (TCRdb year 2020). Broadly, across the study: The collaborator samples originated in the United States, Italy and Spain and spanned the acute and convalescent phases of COVID-19. The material from the prospective study consisted of cDNA or gDNA derived from T cells, B-cell-depleted T cells, or PBMCs. Deeply sampled blood TCRbeta repertoires from subjects exposed to, actively infected with, or recovered from COVID-19 were included in the dataset. The repertoires were released in a freely available public database intended as a resource for research on the immune response to SARS-CoV-2. Samples came from the ongoing ImmuneRACE study (first 160 participants) plus 1,254 subjects from 6 global collaborators. The sample metadata nearly always contained a de-identified subject ID, COVID-19 status, age in years and sex. Where HLA class I and class II types were available, the types were taken from metadata supplied by the sample provider, not from assay-based typing. Broader findings and caveats from the paper: How much clinical and demographic metadata was included differed by source and by participant, and the metadata was provided uncurated.

In the prospective study, participants were about 18 to 95 years old, resided in 20 to 30 geographic areas of the United States, and were enrolled through a virtual design. To assign participants to cohorts, the prospective study relied on clinical history that participants themselves reported in a screening survey and a study questionnaire. A participant counted as exposed if, within 2 weeks of entering the study, that participant had been in contact with someone who had a PCR-confirmed or clinician-diagnosed COVID-19 case. Each participant in the prospective study had whole blood, serum and a nasopharyngeal or oropharyngeal swab collected by mobile phlebotomists. Participants in the prospective study had the option to provide additional blood draws and questionnaires over a 2-month period. Before DNA extraction, blood samples from the prospective study were shipped at room temperature or frozen.

V sheds 10 bases and J sheds 4 bases, leaving 14 bases between their ends. CDR1 and CDR2 are drawn from the germline V gene (reference sequence): LNHDA, SQIVND. The CDR3 numbers 13 residues from cysteine through phenylalanine. The retained sequence is limited to the CDR3, 39 bases, with the frame set at the first base. The sequencing sample was made of PBMCs or T cells enriched from blood (not recorded which). This sequence originates from a man aged 55 to 69 who had been exposed to COVID-19. Here the chain combines TRBV19 and TRBJ1-3; no D gene is confidently identified. In nucleotide form, the sequence is TGTGCCACGGCGTCGGAGACCGGAAACACCATATATTTT. The translation is CATASETGNTIYF.